This note documents a single T cell receptor beta chain sequence. These data originate in a study of blood T cell repertoires in COVID-19. Followed over time, Seattle patients had been enrolled while infection was active. The CDR3 runs to 15 residues. Germline-derived CDR1 and CDR2 are SGHTA and FQGTGA. V was shortened by 2 bases and J by 5 bases, with 15 bases between the two germline ends. Assay used: immunoSEQ multiplex PCR; TCRdb lists only in-frame clones, some missing. The sample records over 55,000 clones, around 82% being singletons. The TCR comes from an elderly man with COVID-19, enrolled during active disease. The V call is TRBV7-3, the J call TRBJ1-1; D may be TRBD1 (5 bases). The sample was peripheral blood. CDR3 sequence reads: CASSLSAAGRTEAFF. In nucleotides, the CDR3 is TGTGCCAGCAGCTTATCGGCGGCAGGGAGGACTGAAGCTTTCTTT.